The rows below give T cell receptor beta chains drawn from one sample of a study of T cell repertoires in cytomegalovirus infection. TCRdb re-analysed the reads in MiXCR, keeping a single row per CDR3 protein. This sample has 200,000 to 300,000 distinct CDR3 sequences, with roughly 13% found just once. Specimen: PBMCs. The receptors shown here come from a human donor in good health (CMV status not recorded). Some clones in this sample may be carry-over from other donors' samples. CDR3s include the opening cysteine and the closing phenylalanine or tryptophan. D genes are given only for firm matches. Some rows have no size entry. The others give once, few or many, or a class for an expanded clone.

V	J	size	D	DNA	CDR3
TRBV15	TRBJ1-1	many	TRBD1	TGTGCCACCTACACCGACAGGGGCCGAAACACTGAAGCTTTCTTT	CATYTDRGRNTEAFF
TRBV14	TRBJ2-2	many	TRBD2	TGTGCCAGCAGCCCCCTCGCGGGAGCGTATGGCGGGGAGCTGTTTTTT	CASSPLAGAYGGELFF
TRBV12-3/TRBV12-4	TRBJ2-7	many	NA	TGTGCCAGCAGTTTAGTTGGCACAAAAGGGTACGAGCAGTACTTC	CASSLVGTKGYEQYF
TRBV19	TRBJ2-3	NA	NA	TGTGCCAGTAGCTTGCCCGGGACGCAGTATTTT	CASSLPGTQYF
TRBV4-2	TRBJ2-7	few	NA	TGTGCCAGCAGCCACCCGACGTCACACGAGCAGTACTTC	CASSHPTSHEQYF
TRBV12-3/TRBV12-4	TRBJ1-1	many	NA	TGTGCCAGCAGTTTGGACACGCGGGGCACTGAAGCTTTCTTT	CASSLDTRGTEAFF
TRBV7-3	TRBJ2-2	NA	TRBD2	TGTGCCAGCAGCTCCTCTAGCGGGAGGTTTGCCGGGGAGCTGTTTTTT	CASSSSSGRFAGELFF
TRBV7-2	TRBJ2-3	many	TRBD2	TGTGCCAGCAGTTACAGCGGGGGGGCAGATACGCAGTATTTT	CASSYSGGADTQYF
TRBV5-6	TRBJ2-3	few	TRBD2	TGTGCCAGCAGCTCCCTAGCGGGGCTCACAGATACGCAGTATTTT	CASSSLAGLTDTQYF
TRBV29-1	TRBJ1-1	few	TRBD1	TGCAGCGTCGGAGGACAGGGTTTGACTGAAGCTTTCTTT	CSVGGQGLTEAFF
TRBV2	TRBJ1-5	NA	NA	TGTGCCAGCAGGGGGGACGGCTTGAAGCCCCAGCATTTT	CASRGDGLKPQHF
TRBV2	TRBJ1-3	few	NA	TGTGCCAGCTCAGACAAAGCAATAAACACCATATATTTT	CASSDKAINTIYF
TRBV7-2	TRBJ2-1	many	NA	TGTGCCAGCAGCCTTGATCGGGGGATTTACAATGAGCAGTTCTTC	CASSLDRGIYNEQFF
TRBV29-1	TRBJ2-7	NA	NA	TGCAGCGTTGAATATGAGGGGACCTACGAGCAGTACTTC	CSVEYEGTYEQYF
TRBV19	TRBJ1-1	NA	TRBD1	TGTGCCAGTAGTGTCCACAGGGGTGTGAACACTGAAGCTTTCTTT	CASSVHRGVNTEAFF
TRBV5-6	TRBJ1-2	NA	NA	TGTGCCAGCAGCTTGGTTGGGGCGCCGAACTATGGCTACACCTTC	CASSLVGAPNYGYTF
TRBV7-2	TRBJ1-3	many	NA	TGTGCCAGCAGCTCTTACGCAATTTTCTCTGGAAACACCATATATTTT	CASSSYAIFSGNTIYF
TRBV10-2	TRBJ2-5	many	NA	TGCGCCACAAGCAGGGGTTTGGACCAAGAGACCCAGTACTTC	CATSRGLDQETQYF
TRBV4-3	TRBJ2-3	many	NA	TGCGCCAGCAGCCAAGATCTCCCAGGGTTTTCGTCAGATACGCAGTATTTT	CASSQDLPGFSSDTQYF
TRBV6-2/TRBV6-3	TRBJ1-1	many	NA	TGTGCCAGCAGAGACACTGAAGCTTTCTTT	CASRDTEAFF
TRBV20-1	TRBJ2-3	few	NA	TGCAGTGCTCACCGGGACGAAGTCACAGATACGCAGTATTTT	CSAHRDEVTDTQYF
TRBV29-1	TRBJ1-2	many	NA	TGCAGCGTCTCCGCCCGGGGAGGCTACACCTTC	CSVSARGGYTF